What follows describes a single TCR beta chain. Its antigen remains unknown. The data were obtained in a study of cytomegalovirus exposure and HLA in healthy donors. The PCR contained 60 Vbeta and 13 Jbeta primers. TCRdb keeps only in-frame clones here, not all; method: immunoSEQ multiplex PCR. The sample yields around 150,000 clones, around three quarters seen once. Study-wide results and limits: It was in a later analysis that TCR association rates were seen to vary by HLA locus, highest for DRB1 and lowest for HLA-C. Researchers reported in a later analysis that common viral pathogens appeared linked to several top clusters. The study dropped some indistinguishable V segments, TRBV6-2 and TRBV6-3 among them. Specific recognition of CMV antigens was confirmed in vitro for a few chains (all CMV-associated).

CDR1 is SNHLY and CDR2 is FYNNEI in the germline V gene. The CDR3 is 18 amino acids. J was trimmed by 1 base and V by 4 bases; bases with no gene match: 12. The sequencing sample was made of PBMCs. This receptor was obtained from a man aged 25-45 years in good health and CMV-seropositive. The chain carries TRBV2 and TRBJ2-5, with TRBD1 identical over 10 bases. CDR3 protein: CASSGPPGQGVIQETQYF. The CDR3 DNA reads as TGTGCCAGCAGTGGCCCCCCAGGACAGGGGGTAATCCAAGAGACCCAGTACTTC. Looking up the rest from reference TRBV2 and TRBJ2-5 gives the full variable domain: EPEVTQTPSHQVTQMGQEVILRCVPISNHLYFYWYRQILGQKVEFLVSFYNNEISEKSEIFDDQFSVERPDGSNFTLKIRSTKLEDSAMYFCASSGPPGQGVIQETQYFGPGTRLLVL.